This TCR beta chain was identified during a study of CD8+ T cells in alopecia areata. Overall study context: Tofacitinib administration to treated patients was oral, at 5 to 10 mg twice daily.

Extracted RNA was reverse transcribed into cDNA, the sequencing template. Method: immunoSEQ multiplex PCR; TCRdb's copy keeps in-frame clones and lacks some. The data contain some 200,000 clones, 58% of them singletons. In regard to this clone: Its matching antigen is unknown.

The study, taken as a whole, reports: Many expanded lesional clones persisted in scalp and blood during tofacitinib treatment.

With 0 bases removed from V and 0 bases from J, the gap between germline ends came to 6 bases. This CDR3 is 13 amino acids long. Looked up from germline, CDR1 is GTSNPN and CDR2 is SVGIG (reference sequence). The treatment denotes: oral pan-JAK inhibitor, 5-10 mg twice daily. T lymphocytes (CD4+ and CD8+) were sorted from PBMCs. The genes are TRBV30 and TRBJ2-7; D is undetermined. Specimen: CD4+ T cells sorted from blood, collected at week 24, from a patient treated with tofacitinib. This TCR derives from a human donor with alopecia areata. The CDR3 DNA reads as TGTGCCTGGAGTGTAACCTACTCCTACGAGCAGTACTTC. It translates to CAWSVTYSYEQYF.